This T cell receptor beta chain was captured in a study of blood T cell repertoires in COVID-19. This CDR3 contains 17 residues. The V end lost 7 bases, the J end lost 8 bases, and 28 bases lay between the germline ends. Germline assignment: CDR1 SEHNR and CDR2 FQNEAQ (reference sequence). Measured with immunoSEQ multiplex PCR; TCRdb has only the in-frame clones, and not every one. The sample consists of approximately 500,000 clones, 89% of them appearing once. The chain employs TRBV7-9 and TRBJ2-3; D is possibly TRBD2 (6 bases). Sequenced: peripheral blood. This clonotype was sampled from a man in his late teens or twenties with COVID-19, enrolled during active disease. CDR3 amino acids: CASTTNRGSEGYFTQYF. The CDR3 DNA is TGTGCCAGCACCACCAATCGGGGGTCGGAGGGGTACTTTACGCAGTATTTT.